What follows are 20 T cell receptor beta chains derived from one specimen sequenced in a study of molecular identifiers for immune sequencing clone quantification. MiXCR, applied by TCRdb to the PCR reads, yields one record per CDR3 protein. Of about 640,000 distinct CDR3 sequences in the sample, just under 20% were seen once. Sequenced input: naive CD8+ T cells from blood, with Jurkat cell RNA spiked in. Subset in this sample: FACS-sorted CD8+CD4-CCR7+CD45RA+ naive T cells. The source is a human donor in good health. Some libraries in this study had Jurkat cell RNA spiked in.

V and J are TRBV21-1 and TRBJ2-2; the tabulated D call, TRBD1, remains unverified against the DNA. TRBV21-1 is annotated as a pseudogene. This CDR3 has 16 amino acids. In DNA, the CDR3 is TGTGTCAGCAGCAAAGCAGGGGGACGGGGAACCGGGGAGCTGTTTTTT. It is translated as CVSSKAGGRGTGELFF.

The rearrangement links TRBV9 to TRBJ1-1, with D perhaps matching TRBD1 (6 bases). The CDR3 covers 15 residues. Germline CDR1 SGDLS, CDR2 YYNGEE. The germline V and J ends were trimmed by 3 bases and 2 bases, with 14 bases remaining between them. The CDR3 sequence is CASSAGDNANTEAFF. CDR3 DNA sequence: TGTGCCAGCAGCGCCGGGGACAACGCCAACACTGAAGCTTTCTTT.

As to this clonotype: A clone one base away is much larger, so this may be a read error. V and J are TRBV9 and TRBJ1-5; D is perhaps TRBD1 (6 bases). This CDR3 contains 14 residues. Germline CDR1 reads SGDLS; CDR2 reads YYNGEE. CDR3 nucleotide sequence: TGTGCCAGCAGCGAGGGGGGTGTGAATCGGCCCCAGCATTTT. Its translation is CASSEGGVNRPQHF.

Of note for this clonotype: This may arise from a read error, as a much more abundant clone is one base away. V gene TRBV9 combines with J gene TRBJ2-3; D is perhaps TRBD2 (6 bases). From germline, CDR1 is SGDLS and CDR2 YYNGEE. The CDR3 is 17 residues long. The CDR3 DNA reads TGTGCCAGCAGCGCCGAGGGACTTCGCATTAGCACAGATACGCGGTATTTT. Residues: CASSAEGLRISTDTRYF. Full variable domain (rest looked up from reference TRBV9 and TRBJ2-3): DSGVTQTPKHLITATGQRVTLRCSPRSGDLSVYWYQQSLDQGLQFLIQYYNGEERAKGNILERFSAQQFPDLHSELNLSSLELGDSALYFCASSAEGLRISTDTRYFGPGTRLTVL.

This clonotype was recorded at least ten times. The rearrangement joins TRBV7-2 to TRBJ2-7; D ambiguous. Looked up from germline, CDR1 is SGHTA and CDR2 is FQGNSA. Trimming removed 5 bases at V and 2 bases at J, with 10 bases between. The length of the CDR3 is 13 residues. The CDR3 here is CASSQQPPYEQYF. The CDR3 DNA reads as TGTGCCAGCAGCCAACAGCCCCCCTACGAGCAGTACTTC.

The chain combines TRBV7-6 with TRBJ2-2, with 10 bases that match TRBD1. With 11 bases clipped from V and 7 bases from J, the junction kept 4 bases outside the gene matches. CDR1 and CDR2 (germline): SGHVS, FNYEAQ. The CDR3 has 12 residues. The CDR3, as DNA: TGTGCCGGGACAGGGGTGTTCGGGGAGCTGTTTTTT. It specifies CAGTGVFGELFF.

This clonotype was seen a handful of times. The chain has TRBV6-5 and TRBJ2-1, with D maybe TRBD2 (6 bases). V lost 6 bases to trimming and J lost 8 bases, with 23 bases between them. Germline V gene lookup returns CDR1 MNHEY and CDR2 SVGAGI. The CDR3 extends over 16 amino acids. CDR3 nucleotide sequence: TGTGCCAGCAGCCCCACGGGACTCATGGGGATTCATGAGCAGTTCTTC. It is translated as CASSPTGLMGIHEQFF.

This clonotype was counted many times. The chain couples TRBV12-3 or TRBV12-4 to TRBJ2-3; D remains ambiguous. V lost 6 bases to trimming and J lost 0 bases, with 7 bases between them. The CDR3 length is 13 residues. CDR3 coding DNA: TGTGCCAGCAGAACCCTTAGCACAGATACGCAGTATTTT. This translates into CASRTLSTDTQYF.

The gene calls are TRBV19 and TRBJ2-7; D possibly corresponds to TRBD1 (5 bases). V lost 3 bases and J 2 bases, leaving 11 bases between the germline ends. The CDR3 contains 14 residues. Germline-derived CDR1 and CDR2 are LNHDA and SQIVND (reference sequence). The CDR3 spells CASSIGLGPYEQYF. The CDR3 nucleotides are TGTGCCAGTAGTATCGGTCTGGGGCCCTACGAGCAGTACTTC.

This clonotype was seen ten or more times. The chain employs TRBV11-2 and TRBJ1-1; maybe TRBD1 (5 bases). V lost 6 bases, J lost 2 bases, and 7 bases lay in between. The V gene's germline CDR1 is SGHAT and CDR2 FQNNGV. The CDR3 is 12 amino acids. The CDR3 is CASRTDNTEAFF. CDR3 in DNA: TGTGCCAGCAGGACAGATAACACTGAAGCTTTCTTT.

The chain joins TRBV6-2 or TRBV6-3 to TRBJ1-2; tentatively, D is TRBD1 (5 bases). CDR1 is MNHEY and CDR2 is SVGEGT in the germline V gene. The CDR3 extends over 17 amino acids. Trimming took 7 bases from V and 1 from J, leaving 22 bases between them. The CDR3 here is CASTHRDSRAYNYGYTF. The DNA of the CDR3 is TGTGCCAGCACCCACCGGGACTCCAGGGCTTATAACTATGGCTACACCTTC.

As concerns this clonotype: This sequence may be a read error, since a much larger clone differs from it by one base. The chain links TRBV24-1 to TRBJ2-3; D might be TRBD2 (5 bases). The V end lost 2 bases, the J end lost 6 bases, and 11 bases lay between the germline ends. The germline V gene encodes CDR1 KGHDR and CDR2 SFDVKD. The CDR3 length is 14 residues. Here the CDR3 DNA reads TGTGCCACCAGTGATTCGCAGTCGGGGGATACGCAGTATTTT. Translating gives CATSDSQSGDTQYF.

This clonotype has ten or more counts. This sequence joins TRBV28 and TRBJ1-1, with 8 bases lining up with TRBD1. V lost 5 bases and J lost 3; bases outside the gene matches: 2. This CDR3 is 13 amino acids long. Germline assignment: CDR1 MDHEN and CDR2 SYDVKM. CDR3 sequence: CASSRQGYTEAFF. In DNA, the CDR3 is TGTGCCAGCAGTCGACAGGGGTACACTGAAGCTTTCTTT.

This clonotype has a count of ten or more. The chain employs TRBV4-3 and TRBJ2-3, with 9 nucleotides matching TRBD2. The CDR3 contains 16 residues. The germline V gene has CDR1 LGHNA and CDR2 YSLEER. With 1 base clipped from V and 6 bases from J, the junction kept 8 bases outside the gene matches. CDR3 sequence reads: CASSQAAGLASDTQYF. As DNA, the CDR3 is TGCGCCAGCAGCCAAGCCGCGGGACTAGCATCGGATACGCAGTATTTT.

This clonotype has ten or more counts. The rearrangement uses TRBV29-1 and TRBJ2-3, with D unclear. Germline CDR1 and CDR2: SQVTM and ANQGSEA. Trimming cost V 4 bases and J 6 bases, with 17 bases left between them. This CDR3 has 14 amino acids. CDR3 sequence reads: CSVGPSAMIDTQYF. The CDR3 DNA reads as TGCAGCGTTGGCCCTTCTGCCATGATTGATACGCAGTATTTT.

This chain links TRBV4-3 with TRBJ1-1; 8 nucleotides line up with TRBD1. With 2 bases clipped from V and 5 bases from J, the junction kept 4 bases outside the gene matches. Germline CDR1 and CDR2: LGHNA and YSLEER. The CDR3 is made up of 14 amino acids. The CDR3 nucleotides read TGCGCCAGCAGCCAATGGACAGGGCGGACTGAAGCTTTCTTT. This gives the protein CASSQWTGRTEAFF.

As regards this clonotype: This may stem from a read error, because a much larger clone lies one nucleotide away. No conserved phenylalanine or tryptophan is present at the end of the CDR3, so a read error is the likely explanation. This chain joins TRBV2 and TRBJ2-1; a possible D gene is TRBD2 (5 bases). The CDR3 contains 17 residues. CDR1 is SNHLY and CDR2 is FYNNEI in the germline V gene. Trimming stripped 5 bases from V and 3 bases from J, with 20 bases between. The CDR3 coding sequence is TGTGCCAGCAGTCGCCGGGGAGAGACTCGGGGCTACAATGAGCAGTTCCTC. It codes for CASSRRGETRGYNEQFL.

At least ten counts were recorded for this clonotype. The genes are TRBV9 and TRBJ2-5; 11 bases are shared with TRBD2. The CDR3 runs to 17 residues. The ends lost 4 bases at V and 2 bases at J; junction bases unmatched: 10. Per the germline V gene, CDR1 is SGDLS and CDR2 is YYNGEE. CDR3 residues: CASSTQTSGTGQETQYF. CDR3 coding DNA: TGTGCCAGCAGCACCCAGACTAGCGGGACCGGACAAGAGACCCAGTACTTC.

The table lists this clonotype with many counts. V usage is TRBV14 and J usage is TRBJ2-1, with 8 bases lining up with TRBD2. The length of the CDR3 is 19 residues. V lost 0 bases and J lost 3; bases outside the gene matches: 13. Germline lookup yields CDR1 SGHDN and CDR2 FVKESK. Here the CDR3 reads CASSQDLVKAGGYYNEQFF. The CDR3 DNA is TGTGCCAGCAGCCAAGATCTGGTTAAGGCGGGGGGATACTACAATGAGCAGTTCTTC.

On this clonotype itself: Being one base from a much bigger clone, this may be a read error. This chain links TRBV11-2 with TRBJ2-5; TRBD2 aligns across 13 bases. The CDR3 is 16 amino acids. Germline assignment: CDR1 SGHAT and CDR2 FQNNGV. The V and J ends lost 5 bases and 7 bases, in that order; junction bases with no gene match: 10. CDR3 sequence: CASSPELAGGRGTQYF. The CDR3 coding sequence is TGTGCCAGCAGCCCCGAACTAGCGGGGGGGCGTGGGACCCAGTACTTC.